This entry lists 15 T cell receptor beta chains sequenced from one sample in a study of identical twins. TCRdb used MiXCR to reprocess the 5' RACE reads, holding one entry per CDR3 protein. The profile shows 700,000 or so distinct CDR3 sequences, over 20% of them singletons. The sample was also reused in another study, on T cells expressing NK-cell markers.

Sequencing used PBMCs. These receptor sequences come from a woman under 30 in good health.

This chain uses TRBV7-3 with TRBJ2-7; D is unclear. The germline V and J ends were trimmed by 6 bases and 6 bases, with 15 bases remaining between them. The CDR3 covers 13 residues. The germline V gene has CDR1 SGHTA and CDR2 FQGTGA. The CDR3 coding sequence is TGTGCCAGCAGTTTCAACTGGGATTCCGAGCAGTACTTC. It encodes CASSFNWDSEQYF.

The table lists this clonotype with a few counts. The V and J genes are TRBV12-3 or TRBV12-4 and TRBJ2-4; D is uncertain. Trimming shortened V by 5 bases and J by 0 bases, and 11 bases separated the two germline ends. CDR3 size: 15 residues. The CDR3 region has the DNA TGTGCCAGCAGTGGATTGGAGATAGCCAAAAACATTCAGTACTTC. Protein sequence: CASSGLEIAKNIQYF.

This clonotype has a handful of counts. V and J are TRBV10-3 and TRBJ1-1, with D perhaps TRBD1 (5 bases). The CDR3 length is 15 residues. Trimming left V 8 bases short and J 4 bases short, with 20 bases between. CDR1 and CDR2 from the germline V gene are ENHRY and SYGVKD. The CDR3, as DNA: TGTGCCATCCATACGGACACCGGGGGTAGCACTGAAGCTTTCTTT. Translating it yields CAIHTDTGGSTEAFF.

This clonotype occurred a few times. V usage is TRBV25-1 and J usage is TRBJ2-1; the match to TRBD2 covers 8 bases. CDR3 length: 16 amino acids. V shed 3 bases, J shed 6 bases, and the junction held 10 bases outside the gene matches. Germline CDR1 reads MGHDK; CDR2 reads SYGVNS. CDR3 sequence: CASSDRGGFGGNEQFF. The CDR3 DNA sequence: TGTGCCAGCAGTGACCGGGGGGGATTCGGGGGCAATGAGCAGTTCTTC.

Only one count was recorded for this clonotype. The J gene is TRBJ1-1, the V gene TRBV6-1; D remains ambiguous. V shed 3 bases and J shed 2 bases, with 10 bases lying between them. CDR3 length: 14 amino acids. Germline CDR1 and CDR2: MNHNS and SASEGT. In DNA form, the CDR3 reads TGTGCCAGCAGTGAGACGGGAGGAAACACTGAAGCTTTCTTT. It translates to CASSETGGNTEAFF.

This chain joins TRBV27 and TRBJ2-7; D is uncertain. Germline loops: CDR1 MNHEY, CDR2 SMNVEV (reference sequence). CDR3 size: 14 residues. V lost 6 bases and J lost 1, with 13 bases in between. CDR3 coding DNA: TGTGCCAGCAGACAACCGGGTTCTTCCTACGAGCAGTACTTC. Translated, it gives CASRQPGSSYEQYF.

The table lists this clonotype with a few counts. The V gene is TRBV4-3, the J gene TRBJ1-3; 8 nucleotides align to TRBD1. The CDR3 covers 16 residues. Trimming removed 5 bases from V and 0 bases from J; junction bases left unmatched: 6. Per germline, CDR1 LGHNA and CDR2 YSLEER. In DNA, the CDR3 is TGCGCCAGCAGCAAGGGACAGGTTGACTCTGGAAACACCATATATTTT. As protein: CASSKGQVDSGNTIYF.

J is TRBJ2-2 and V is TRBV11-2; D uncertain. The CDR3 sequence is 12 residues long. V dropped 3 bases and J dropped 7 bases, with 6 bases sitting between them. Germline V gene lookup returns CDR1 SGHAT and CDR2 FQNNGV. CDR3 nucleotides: TGTGCCAGCAGCTTGAGTTTCGGGGAGCTGTTTTTT. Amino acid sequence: CASSLSFGELFF.

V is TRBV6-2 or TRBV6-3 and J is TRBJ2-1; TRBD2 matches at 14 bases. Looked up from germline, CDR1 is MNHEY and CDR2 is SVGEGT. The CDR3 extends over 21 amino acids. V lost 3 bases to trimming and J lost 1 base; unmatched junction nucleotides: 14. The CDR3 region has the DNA TGTGCCAGCAGTTATTCCCCCTCTCTGGGACTAGCGGGAGTATCCTACAATGAGCAGTTCTTC. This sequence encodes CASSYSPSLGLAGVSYNEQFF.

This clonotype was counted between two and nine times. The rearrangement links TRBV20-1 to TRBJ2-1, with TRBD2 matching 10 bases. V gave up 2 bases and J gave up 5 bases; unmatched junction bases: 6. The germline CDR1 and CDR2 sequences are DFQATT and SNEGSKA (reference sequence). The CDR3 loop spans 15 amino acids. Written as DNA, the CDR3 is TGCAGTGCTAGACTACTAGCGGGATTCAACAATGAGCAGTTCTTC. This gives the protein CSARLLAGFNNEQFF.

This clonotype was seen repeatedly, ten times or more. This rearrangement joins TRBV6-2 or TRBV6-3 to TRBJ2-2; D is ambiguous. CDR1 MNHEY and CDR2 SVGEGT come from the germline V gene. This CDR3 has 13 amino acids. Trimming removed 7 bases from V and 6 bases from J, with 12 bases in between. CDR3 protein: CASTPSRSGELFF. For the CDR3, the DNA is TGTGCCAGCACCCCGAGTCGATCCGGGGAGCTGTTTTTT.

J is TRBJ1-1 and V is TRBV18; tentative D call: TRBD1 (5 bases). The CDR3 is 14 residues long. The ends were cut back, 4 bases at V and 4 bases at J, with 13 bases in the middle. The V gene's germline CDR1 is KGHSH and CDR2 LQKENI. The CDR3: CASSRARVGTEAFF. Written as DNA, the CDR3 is TGTGCCAGCTCACGAGCCAGGGTGGGCACTGAAGCTTTCTTT.

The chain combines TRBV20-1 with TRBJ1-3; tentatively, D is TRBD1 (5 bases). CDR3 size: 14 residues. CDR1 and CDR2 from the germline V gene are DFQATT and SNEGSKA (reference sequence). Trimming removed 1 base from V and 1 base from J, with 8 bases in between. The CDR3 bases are TGCAGTGCTAGAGTTGGGGGGTCTGGAAACACCATATATTTT. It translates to CSARVGGSGNTIYF.

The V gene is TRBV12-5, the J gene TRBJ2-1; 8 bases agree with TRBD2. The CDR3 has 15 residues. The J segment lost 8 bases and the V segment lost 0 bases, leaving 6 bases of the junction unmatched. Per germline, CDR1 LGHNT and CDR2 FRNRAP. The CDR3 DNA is TGTGCTAGTGGTTTGGTTGACGGGGGGGCTTATGAGCAGTTCTTC. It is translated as CASGLVDGGAYEQFF.

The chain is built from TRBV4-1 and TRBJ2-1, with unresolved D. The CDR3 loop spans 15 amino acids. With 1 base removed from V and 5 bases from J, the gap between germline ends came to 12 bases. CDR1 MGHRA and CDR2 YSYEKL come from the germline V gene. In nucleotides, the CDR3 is TGCGCCAGCAGCCAAGCCCTTAGGGAAAACAATGAGCAGTTCTTC. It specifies CASSQALRENNEQFF.